Listed below are T cell receptor beta chains from one sample, sequenced in a study of blood T cell repertoires in COVID-19. Some clones are missing from TCRdb's copy, which holds only in-frame ones; the method was immunoSEQ multiplex PCR. The sample has about 110,000 clones; 60% to 85% are singletons. Sequences were obtained from peripheral blood. The receptors come from a woman aged 35 to 49 with acute or convalescent COVID-19. CDR3s include the opening cysteine and the closing phenylalanine or tryptophan. The order of the fields is clone size, D gene, J gene, V gene, CDR3 DNA, CDR3 protein. D genes are given only for firm matches. Clone size is stated in some rows and not others, as once, few, many or a class when expanded.

medium-sized | TRBD1 | TRBJ1-6 | TRBV9 | TGTGCCAGCAGCGTAGCCTACAGGGGTTCACCCCTCCACTTT | CASSVAYRGSPLHF
NA | NA | TRBJ2-5 | TRBV5-5 | TGTGCCAGCAGCTTAGGATGGGCCGAGACCCAGTACTTC | CASSLGWAETQYF
NA | NA | TRBJ2-2 | TRBV5-1 | TGCGCCAGCGTTCCCGTGCCAGGGTCCGGCGGGGAGCTGTTTTTT | CASVPVPGSGGELFF
NA | TRBD1 | TRBJ1-6 | TRBV11-2 | TGTGCCAGCAGCGTACAGGGGCCCGACAATTCACCCCTCCACTTT | CASSVQGPDNSPLHF
NA | TRBD1 | TRBJ1-5 | TRBV15 | TGTGCCACCAGCAGAGGAAGAGGACAGGGAGGGGATCAGCCCCAGCATTTT | CATSRGRGQGGDQPQHF
NA | TRBD1 | TRBJ2-7 | TRBV18 | TGTGCCAGCTCACCTTCCCAGGGGGTTAAGGGAAGCTCCTACGAGCAGTACTTC | CASSPSQGVKGSSYEQYF
NA | NA | TRBJ1-3 | TRBV4-2 | TGTGCCAGCAGCCAACGGGACTCGTCCTCTGGAAACACCATATATTTT | CASSQRDSSSGNTIYF
NA | NA | TRBJ2-3 | TRBV5-5 | TGTGCCAGCAGCTTGGTGGAGAGCGCTAGCACAGATACGCAGTATTTT | CASSLVESASTDTQYF
NA | NA | TRBJ2-7 | TRBV30 | TGTGCCTGGAGTGTACAGTTACCTCGGGAGCAGTACTTC | CAWSVQLPREQYF
NA | TRBD1 | TRBJ2-2 | TRBV5-6 | TGTGCCAGCAGCCGATGGACAGGGGTGGCCGGGGAGCTGTTTTTT | CASSRWTGVAGELFF
NA | TRBD1 | TRBJ2-1 | TRBV5-1 | TGCGCCAGCAGCTTACTCCAGGGGGATGAGCAGTTCTTC | CASSLLQGDEQFF
NA | TRBD1 | TRBJ2-7 | TRBV27 | TGTGCCAGCTCGTCCGGACAGGGCACCTTCTCCTACGAGCAGTACTTC | CASSSGQGTFSYEQYF
NA | TRBD1 | TRBJ2-7 | TRBV12-5 | TGTGCTAGTGGGGGATTCGGGACAGCGACCTACGAGCAGTACTTC | CASGGFGTATYEQYF
NA | TRBD1 | TRBJ1-2 | TRBV10-3 | TGTGCCATTGGACAGGGGTCTAACTATGGCTACACCTTC | CAIGQGSNYGYTF
NA | TRBD1 | TRBJ2-3 | TRBV5-4 | TGTGCCAGCACGACAGGGGTCGCGCCGTATACGCAGTATTTT | CASTTGVAPYTQYF
few | TRBD1 | TRBJ2-7 | TRBV7-3 | TGTGCCAGCAGCATACAGGGGGCGCCCGACGAGCAGTACTTC | CASSIQGAPDEQYF
NA | NA | TRBJ1-3 | TRBV7-2 | TGTGCCAGCAGTCTCATGGGTGGGGCAGGAAACACCATATATTTT | CASSLMGGAGNTIYF
NA | NA | TRBJ1-1 | TRBV30 | TGTGCCTGGAAGTCATACCCAGGAACTGAAGCTTTCTTT | CAWKSYPGTEAFF
NA | TRBD1 | TRBJ1-1 | TRBV29-1 | TGCAGCGTCGAAAAGCGACAGGGAACGAACACTGAAGCTTTCTTT | CSVEKRQGTNTEAFF
NA | NA | TRBJ1-5 | TRBV2 | TGTGCCAGCGGAGGCTCCGGGAATCAGCCCCAGCATTTT | CASGGSGNQPQHF
NA | TRBD1 | TRBJ2-1 | TRBV9 | TGTGCCAGCAGCGTAGGGACAGGGGGCATCTACAATGAGCAGTTCTTC | CASSVGTGGIYNEQFF
NA | NA | TRBJ1-3 | TRBV7-2 | TGTGCCAGCAGCACAGGGTACTCTGGAAACACCATATATTTT | CASSTGYSGNTIYF
NA | NA | TRBJ1-1 | TRBV3-1/TRBV3-2 | TGTGCCAGCAGCCTTGGCGGGGGCACTGAAGCTTTCTTT | CASSLGGGTEAFF
NA | NA | TRBJ1-2 | TRBV7-9 | TGTGCCAGCAGCTTAGGTAGTGACAGCCCCTATGGCTACACCTTC | CASSLGSDSPYGYTF
NA | TRBD1 | TRBJ1-3 | TRBV19 | TGTGCCAGTCGCCTCCAGGGGGCGAAAAACACCATATATTTT | CASRLQGAKNTIYF
NA | TRBD1 | TRBJ1-2 | TRBV5-4 | TGTGCCAGCAGTACAGGGGGAGCTAACTATGGCTACACCTTC | CASSTGGANYGYTF
NA | TRBD1 | TRBJ1-1 | TRBV27 | TGTGCCAGCAGTTTCAGGGGGCGAGGCACTGAAGCTTTCTTT | CASSFRGRGTEAFF
NA | NA | TRBJ1-5 | TRBV27 | TGTGCCAGCAGTTTCGCGGGGCGTCAGGATCAGCCCCAGCATTTT | CASSFAGRQDQPQHF
NA | NA | TRBJ2-5 | TRBV9 | TGTGCCAGCAGCCCGTTTACAGGGATTGAGACCCAGTACTTC | CASSPFTGIETQYF
NA | NA | TRBJ1-2 | TRBV28 | TGTGCCGGACGAGGTGGGAGGGGAAGTATCTATGGCTACACCTTC | CAGRGGRGSIYGYTF
NA | TRBD2 | TRBJ2-7 | TRBV4-3 | TGCGCCAGCAGCGAACGAACTAGCGGCGGGGGCGAGCAGTACTTC | CASSERTSGGGEQYF
few | NA | TRBJ1-1 | TRBV12-3/TRBV12-4 | TGTGCCAGCAGTTTCGGGAACACTGAAGCTTTCTTT | CASSFGNTEAFF
few | TRBD2 | TRBJ2-7 | TRBV28 | TGTGCCAGCAGGTCACCGCGGGGGGCGTACTACGAGCAGTACTTC | CASRSPRGAYYEQYF
NA | NA | TRBJ1-1 | TRBV28 | TGTGCCAGCAGCGCGACCTGGACAACCATCGGGAACACTGAAGCTTTCTTT | CASSATWTTIGNTEAFF
few | NA | TRBJ1-1 | TRBV19 | TGTGCCAGTAGCGAGACAGCGAACACTGAAGCTTTCTTT | CASSETANTEAFF
NA | TRBD2 | TRBJ2-5 | TRBV19 | TGTGCCAGTTCCTCCCCGGCGGGGGGTTGGGAGACCCAGTACTTC | CASSSPAGGWETQYF
few | TRBD2 | TRBJ2-2 | TRBV5-1 | TGCGCCAGCAGCGTCCAGGGAGGGGCCGGGGAGCTGTTTTTT | CASSVQGGAGELFF
NA | NA | TRBJ1-1 | TRBV6-5 | TGTGCCAGCAGTTACTGGGAACGGGGAGATGAAGCTTTCTTT | CASSYWERGDEAFF
NA | NA | TRBJ2-7 | TRBV27 | TGTGCCAGCAGTTTGGACTATTCGGGGACGGGGATCTACGAGCAGTACTTC | CASSLDYSGTGIYEQYF
NA | NA | TRBJ2-7 | TRBV6-2/TRBV6-3 | TGTGCCAGCAGCTCCCTCTCCTACGAGCAGTACTTC | CASSSLSYEQYF
few | TRBD1 | TRBJ2-2 | TRBV7-2 | TGTGCCAGCAGCCTGGACAGGGCGAACACCGGGGAGCTGTTTTTT | CASSLDRANTGELFF
NA | TRBD2 | TRBJ2-2 | TRBV7-8 | TGTGCCAGCAGCTTAGCAGCGGGGGCTTCCACCGGGGAGCTGTTTTTT | CASSLAAGASTGELFF
NA | TRBD1 | TRBJ2-5 | TRBV4-2 | TGTGCCAGCAGCAAACAGGGGGTACAAGAGACCCAGTACTTC | CASSKQGVQETQYF